The 4 T cell receptor beta chains given below trace back to one sample, sequenced in a study of human T cells and chemical hapten exposure. Time point: pre-sensitization, week 0. Indicated treatment: therapeutic diphenylcyclopropenone sensitization with weekly scalp DPC. TCRdb reanalysed the RACE reads using MiXCR and keeps one entry per CDR3 protein. Here the sample spans 180,000 or so distinct CDR3 sequences, approximately 31% being singletons. Specimen: whole blood, collected in connection with sensitization to the hapten diphenylcyclopropenone (DPC). The receptors originated from a woman aged 25 to 45 with alopecia areata. Some clones in this sample may be carry-over from other donors' samples.

V gene TRBV4-1 combines with J gene TRBJ1-6; D is possibly TRBD1 (5 bases). The CDR3 totals 16 residues. V gave up 4 bases and J gave up 9 bases, with 19 bases separating them. Germline V gene lookup returns CDR1 MGHRA and CDR2 YSYEKL. As DNA, the CDR3 is TGCGCCAGCAGCCGTGGTATGGGGGAAGGAACTTCACCCCTCCACTTT. Its protein product is CASSRGMGEGTSPLHF.

This sequence joins TRBV5-1 and TRBJ2-1; D unresolved. CDR1 is SGHRS and CDR2 is YFSETQ in the germline V gene. This CDR3 has 14 residues. V was clipped by 1 base and J by 4 bases, with 9 bases between them. CDR3 amino acids: CASSLSPDYNEQFF. The CDR3 nucleotides are TGCGCCAGCAGCTTGTCTCCAGATTACAATGAGCAGTTCTTC.

This clonotype has a handful of counts. The chain couples TRBV20-1 to TRBJ2-7; possible D gene TRBD1, 5 bases. Germline V CDR1 and CDR2: DFQATT, SNEGSKA (reference sequence). The CDR3 totals 13 residues. V was clipped by 1 base and J by 2 bases, with 9 bases between them. CDR3 sequence (DNA): TGCAGTGCTAGAGGGCAGGGTCCCTACGAGCAGTACTTC. It is translated as CSARGQGPYEQYF.

The rearrangement links TRBV20-1 to TRBJ1-5; the match to TRBD1 covers 9 bases. Germline V gives CDR1 DFQATT, CDR2 SNEGSKA (reference sequence). The V gene end was trimmed by 4 bases and the J gene end by 6 bases; junction bases not matched to a gene: 4. The CDR3 is 13 amino acids. CDR3 in amino acids: CSATDRGAQPQHF. For the CDR3, the DNA is TGCAGTGCTACCGACAGGGGGGCTCAGCCCCAGCATTTT.